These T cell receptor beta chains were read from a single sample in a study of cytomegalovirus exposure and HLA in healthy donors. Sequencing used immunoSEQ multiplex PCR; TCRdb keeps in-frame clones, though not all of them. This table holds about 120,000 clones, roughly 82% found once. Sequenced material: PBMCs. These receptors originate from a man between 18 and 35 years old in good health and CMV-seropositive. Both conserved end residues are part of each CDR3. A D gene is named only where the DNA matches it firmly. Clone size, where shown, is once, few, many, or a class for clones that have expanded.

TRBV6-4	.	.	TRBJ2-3	TGTGCCAGCAGTGACCGGGAAGATACGCAGTATTTT	CASSDREDTQYF
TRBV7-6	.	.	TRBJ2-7	TGTGCCAGCAGCCCGACACCGTCGTATTCCTACGAGCAGTACTTC	CASSPTPSYSYEQYF
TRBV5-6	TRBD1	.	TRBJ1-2	TGTGCCAGCAGCATTGGGGGGCAGGGGGCCGAGGGCTACACCTTC	CASSIGGQGAEGYTF
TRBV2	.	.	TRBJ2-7	TGTGCCAGCACCCAAAGGTGGGGCCAGCAGCCCTACGAGCAGTACTTC	CASTQRWGQQPYEQYF
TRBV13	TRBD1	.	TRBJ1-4	TGTGCCAGCAGTCGACAGGGAACTAATGAAAAACTGTTTTTT	CASSRQGTNEKLFF
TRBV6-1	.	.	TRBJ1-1	TGTGCCAGCAGTGAAACACCCCGAGGGACTGAAGCTTTCTTT	CASSETPRGTEAFF
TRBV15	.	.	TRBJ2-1	TGTGCCACCAACGTCCATGAGTTCGACTCCTACAATGAGCAGTTCTTC	CATNVHEFDSYNEQFF
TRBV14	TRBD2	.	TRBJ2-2	TGTGCCAGCAGCTTACTAGCGGGAGTGAGCGGGGAGCTGTTTTTT	CASSLLAGVSGELFF
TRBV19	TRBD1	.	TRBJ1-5	TGTGCCAGTAGTGGACAGGTAGGTCAGCCCCAGCATTTT	CASSGQVGQPQHF
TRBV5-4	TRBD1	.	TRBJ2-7	TGTGCCAGCAGCACTCTGACAGGGGTACCCTACGAGCAGTACTTC	CASSTLTGVPYEQYF
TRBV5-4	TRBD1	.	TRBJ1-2	TGTGCCAGCAGCACGGACAGGGGGCTGGGGTATGGCTACACCTTC	CASSTDRGLGYGYTF
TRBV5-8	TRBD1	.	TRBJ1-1	TGTGCCAGCAGACCAAGGACAGGGATCACGAACACTGAAGCTTTCTTT	CASRPRTGITNTEAFF
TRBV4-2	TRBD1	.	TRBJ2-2	TGTGCCAGCAGCTTGCAGGGGGCGCCGGGCACCGGGGAGCTGTTTTTT	CASSLQGAPGTGELFF
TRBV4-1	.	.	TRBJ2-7	TGCGCCAGCAGCCAAGATAGAAACCGGGGAGTTCAGCAGTACTTC	CASSQDRNRGVQQYF
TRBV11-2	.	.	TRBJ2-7	TGTGCCAGCAGCTTTAGCCAGGGTGCTCCATCAGGGCAGTACTTC	CASSFSQGAPSGQYF
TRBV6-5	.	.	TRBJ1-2	TGTGCCAGCAGCATTGAAGCCGGGTATGGCTACACCTTC	CASSIEAGYGYTF
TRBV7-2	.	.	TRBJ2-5	TGTGCCAGCAGCTTAGATCCCAACCAAGAGACCCAGTACTTC	CASSLDPNQETQYF
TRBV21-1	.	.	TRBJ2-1	TGTGCCAGCAGCAAAGTATTGAGCGGGAGGGCCAAGTATGAGCAGTTCTTC	CASSKVLSGRAKYEQFF
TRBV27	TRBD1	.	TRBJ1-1	TGTGCCAGCAGTTCTCACAGGGGGAGGTCGAACACTGAAGCTTTCTTT	CASSSHRGRSNTEAFF
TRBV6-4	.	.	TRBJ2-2	TGTGCCAGCAGTGACTCGATTAGGGGAACCGGGGAGCTGTTTTTT	CASSDSIRGTGELFF
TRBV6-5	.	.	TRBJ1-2	TGTGCCAGCAGCGATCGAACGGGGAATGGCTACACCTTC	CASSDRTGNGYTF
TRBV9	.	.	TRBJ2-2	TGTGCCAGCAGCGGCCTAAACACCGGGGAGCTGTTTTTT	CASSGLNTGELFF
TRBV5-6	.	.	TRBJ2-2	TGTGCCAGCAGCTTCGTCGGGGAGCTGTTTTTT	CASSFVGELFF
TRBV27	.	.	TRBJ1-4	TGTGCCAGCAGTTCTTTGGGCAGGGGTGATGAAAAACTGTTTTTT	CASSSLGRGDEKLFF
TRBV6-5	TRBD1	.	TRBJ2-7	TGTGCCAGCAGTGGGACAGGGAGTTCCTACGAGCAGTACTTC	CASSGTGSSYEQYF
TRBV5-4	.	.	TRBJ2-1	TGTGTCAGCAGCGTGGGTAAGAGCTCCTACAATGAGCAGTTCTTC	CVSSVGKSSYNEQFF
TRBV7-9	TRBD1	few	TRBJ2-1	TGTGCCAGCAGCCAGGACAGGGTTGCCTACAATGAGCAGTTCTTC	CASSQDRVAYNEQFF
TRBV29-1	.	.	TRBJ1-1	TGCAGCGTAGTTAGAATTGAAGCTTTCTTT	CSVVRIEAFF
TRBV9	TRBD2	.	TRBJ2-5	TGTGCCAGCAGCCCAGGACTAGCGCGGGAGACCCAGTACTTC	CASSPGLARETQYF
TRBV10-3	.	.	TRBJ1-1	TGTGCCATCAGGGGGATCATCATGACGAGGGCTGAAGCTTTCTTT	CAIRGIIMTRAEAFF
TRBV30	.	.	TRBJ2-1	TGTGCCTGGAGATTCGGGGGTAGCGGCCTCGGGGAGCAGTTCTTC	CAWRFGGSGLGEQFF
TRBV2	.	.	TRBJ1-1	TGTGCCAGCATCCAGGGGAGGAACACTGAAGCTTTCTTT	CASIQGRNTEAFF
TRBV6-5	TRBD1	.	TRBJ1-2	TGTGCCAGCAGACCTATGGGACAGGCCCACGATGGCTACACCTTC	CASRPMGQAHDGYTF
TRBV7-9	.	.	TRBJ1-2	TGTGCCAGCAGCTTAGCGCGCGGAGGGTATGGCTACACCTTC	CASSLARGGYGYTF
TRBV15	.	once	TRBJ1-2	TGTGCCACCAGCAGAGGTCAGGGGTATGGCTACACCTTC	CATSRGQGYGYTF
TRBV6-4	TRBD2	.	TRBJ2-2	TGTGCCAGCAGTGACTTAACTAGCGGGGCCGATACCGGGGAGCTGTTTTTT	CASSDLTSGADTGELFF
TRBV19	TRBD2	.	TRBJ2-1	TGTGCCAGTAGGGATGGACTAGCCGGCTACAATGAGCAGTTCTTC	CASRDGLAGYNEQFF
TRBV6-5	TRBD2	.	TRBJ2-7	TGTGCCAGCAGCGGACTAGCGGGAGAACACGAGCAGTACTTC	CASSGLAGEHEQYF
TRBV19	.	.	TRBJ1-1	TGTGCCAGTAGTATAGCGATAGCCACCTTGAACACTGAAGCTTTCTTT	CASSIAIATLNTEAFF
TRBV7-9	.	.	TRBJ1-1	TGTGCCAGCAGCACAATTCAGGGGTCCCTTTCTGAAGCTTTCTTT	CASSTIQGSLSEAFF
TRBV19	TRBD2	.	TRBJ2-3	TGTGCCAGTAGTATCCGGTTTAGCGGGGGGGCTGCAGATACGCAGTATTTT	CASSIRFSGGAADTQYF
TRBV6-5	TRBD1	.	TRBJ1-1	TGTGCCAGCAGCCTCAGTGGGACAGGGAAGACTTTCTTT	CASSLSGTGKTFF
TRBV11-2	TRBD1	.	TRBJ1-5	TGTGCCAGCAGCTTAGAAGGACAGGACGGGGGCAATCAGCCCCAGCATTTT	CASSLEGQDGGNQPQHF
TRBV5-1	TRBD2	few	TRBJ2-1	TGCGCCAGCAGCTTGGGAGGCGGGGGGCGCCTGGGTGAGCAGTTCTTC	CASSLGGGGRLGEQFF
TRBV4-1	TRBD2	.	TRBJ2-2	TGCGCCAGCAGCCAAGTTATCGCTAGCGGGAACACCGGGGAGCTGTTTTTT	CASSQVIASGNTGELFF
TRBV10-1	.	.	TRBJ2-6	TGCGCCAGCAGTGAGTCCTGTCCTGGGGCCAACGTCCTGACTTTC	CASSESCPGANVLTF
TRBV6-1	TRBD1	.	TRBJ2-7	TGTGCCAGCAGTGTGGGGACAGGAATCTCCTACGAGCAGTACTTC	CASSVGTGISYEQYF
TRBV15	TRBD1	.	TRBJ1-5	TGTGCCACCAGCAGAGATCCTCGACAGGGCCTTAATCAGCCCCAGCATTTT	CATSRDPRQGLNQPQHF
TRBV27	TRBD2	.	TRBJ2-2	TGTGCCAGTAAGACTAGCGGGAGAACGAACACCGGGGAGCTGTTTTTT	CASKTSGRTNTGELFF
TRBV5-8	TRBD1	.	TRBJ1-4	TGTGCCAGCAGCTTGGACAGGGGAGCCGCTAATGAAAAACTGTTTTTT	CASSLDRGAANEKLFF
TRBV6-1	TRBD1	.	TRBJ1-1	TGTGCCAGCAGTGAAGCGACGGGACAGAAGTTGACTGAAGCTTTCTTT	CASSEATGQKLTEAFF
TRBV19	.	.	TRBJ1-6	TGTGCCAGTAGGGACAGAAGCTCCTATAATTCACCCCTCCACTTT	CASRDRSSYNSPLHF
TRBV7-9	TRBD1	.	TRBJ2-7	TGTGCCAGCAGGACAGGGGGCTCCTACGAGCAGTACTTC	CASRTGGSYEQYF
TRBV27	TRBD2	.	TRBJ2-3	TGTGCCAGCAGTCCCCTGGGGGGGGAAGTCGCAGATACGCAGTATTTT	CASSPLGGEVADTQYF
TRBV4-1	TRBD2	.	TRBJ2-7	TGCGCCAGCAGCCCTAGCGGGATCTACGAGCAGTACTTC	CASSPSGIYEQYF
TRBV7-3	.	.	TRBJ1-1	TGTGCCAGCAAGGCAGGGGACACTGAAGCTTTCTTT	CASKAGDTEAFF
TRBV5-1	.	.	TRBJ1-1	TGCGCCAGCAGCTTGACCAAACAGAACACTGAAGCTTTCTTT	CASSLTKQNTEAFF